This T cell receptor (beta chain) was sequenced for a study of Ad26.COV2.S vaccination and SARS-CoV-2 variants. The wider study: As a participant in COV1001, the donor was in the Ad26.COV2.S trial arm.

Stated treatment: 15 to 20 received Ad26.COV2.S at low or high dose, single or two shots; a few received placebo; per-sample allocation not given. Following the first vaccine or placebo injection, samples were taken on day 63. It was an adult aged 18-55 years in Boston who was the donor. Using immunoSEQ multiplex PCR, the repertoire was profiled, and TCRdb retains in-frame clones only, with some absent. Here the sample spans some 250,000 clones, 70% to 90% being singletons. In the case of this clone: Antigen unknown.

Study-wide results and caveats: Considerable breadth of spike-specific CD8+ and CD4+ T cell responses has reportedly been documented following vaccination.

The CDR3 contains 11 residues. V lost 2 bases, J lost 4 bases, and 5 bases lay in between. Germline V gives CDR1 GTSNPN, CDR2 SVGIG (reference sequence). V is TRBV30 and J is TRBJ1-1; no clear D gene. The clonotype comes from a person aged 18 to 65 who received the Ad26.COV2.S COVID-19 vaccine or a placebo. Sample: peripheral blood, taken in a trial of Ad26.COV2.S vaccine versus placebo. The CDR3 sequence: CAWSRSTEAFF. CDR3 bases: TGTGCCTGGAGTAGGAGCACTGAAGCTTTCTTT.